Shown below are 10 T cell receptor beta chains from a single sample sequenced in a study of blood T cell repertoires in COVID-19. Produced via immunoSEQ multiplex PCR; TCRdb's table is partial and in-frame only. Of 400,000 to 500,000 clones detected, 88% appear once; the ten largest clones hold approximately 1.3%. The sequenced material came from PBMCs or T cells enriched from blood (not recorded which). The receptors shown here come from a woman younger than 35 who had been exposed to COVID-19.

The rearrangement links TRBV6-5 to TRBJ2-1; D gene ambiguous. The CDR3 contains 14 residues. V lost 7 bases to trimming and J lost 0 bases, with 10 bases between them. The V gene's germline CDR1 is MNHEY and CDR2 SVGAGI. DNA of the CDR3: TGTGCCAGCACGGGTACGAGCTCCTACAATGAGCAGTTCTTC. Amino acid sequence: CASTGTSSYNEQFF.

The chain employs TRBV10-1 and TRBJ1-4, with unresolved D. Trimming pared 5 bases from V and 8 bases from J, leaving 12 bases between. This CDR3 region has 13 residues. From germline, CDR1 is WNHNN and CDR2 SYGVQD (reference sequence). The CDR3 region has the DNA TGCGCCAGCAGTAACCGGGGAAGCGAAAAACTGTTTTTT. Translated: CASSNRGSEKLFF.

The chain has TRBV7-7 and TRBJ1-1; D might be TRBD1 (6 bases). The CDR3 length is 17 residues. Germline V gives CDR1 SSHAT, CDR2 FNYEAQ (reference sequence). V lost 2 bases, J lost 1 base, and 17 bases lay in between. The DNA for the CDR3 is TGTGCCAGCAGCTTATATCCGAGGGGGATGAAGAACACTGAAGCTTTCTTT. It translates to CASSLYPRGMKNTEAFF.

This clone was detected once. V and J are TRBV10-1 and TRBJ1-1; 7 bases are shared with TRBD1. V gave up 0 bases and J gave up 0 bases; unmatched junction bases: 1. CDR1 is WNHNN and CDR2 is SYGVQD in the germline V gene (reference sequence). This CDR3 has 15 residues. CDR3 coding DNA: TGCGCCAGCAGTGAGTCGGGACAGCTGAACACTGAAGCTTTCTTT. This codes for CASSESGQLNTEAFF.

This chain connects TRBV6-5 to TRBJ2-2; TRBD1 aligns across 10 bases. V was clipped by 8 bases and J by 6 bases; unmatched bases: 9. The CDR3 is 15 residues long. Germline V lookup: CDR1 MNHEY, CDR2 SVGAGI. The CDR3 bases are TGTGCCAGCGGAAGGACAGGGGGTTTAGCCGGGGAGCTGTTTTTT. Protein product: CASGRTGGLAGELFF.

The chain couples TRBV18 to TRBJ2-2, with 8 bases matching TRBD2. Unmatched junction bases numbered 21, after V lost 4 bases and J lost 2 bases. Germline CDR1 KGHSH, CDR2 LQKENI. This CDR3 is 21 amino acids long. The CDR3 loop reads CASSLKPTGPGLVSNTGELFF. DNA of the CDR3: TGTGCCAGCTCACTCAAGCCGACAGGTCCGGGACTAGTTTCAAACACCGGGGAGCTGTTTTTT.

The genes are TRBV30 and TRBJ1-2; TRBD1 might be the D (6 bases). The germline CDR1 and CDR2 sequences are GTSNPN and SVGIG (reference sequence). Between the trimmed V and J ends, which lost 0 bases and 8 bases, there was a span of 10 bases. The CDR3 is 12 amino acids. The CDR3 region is CAWSVGAAGYTF. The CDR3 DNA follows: TGTGCCTGGAGTGTGGGGGCGGCGGGCTACACCTTC.

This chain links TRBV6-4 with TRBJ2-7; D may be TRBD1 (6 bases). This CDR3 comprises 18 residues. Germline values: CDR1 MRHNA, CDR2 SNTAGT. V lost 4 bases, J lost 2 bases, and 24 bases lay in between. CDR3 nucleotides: TGTGCCAGCAGTGGCTGCACATCCACAGGGACGCTTCCCTACGAGCAGTACTTC. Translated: CASSGCTSTGTLPYEQYF.

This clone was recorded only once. This chain's CDR3 is CASSLDHTTDTQYF. In DNA, the CDR3 is TGCGCCAGCAGCTTGGACCACACCACAGATACGCAGTATTTT. The chain uses TRBV5-1 and TRBJ2-3; no clear D gene. Germline V gene sequence: CDR1 SGHRS, CDR2 YFSETQ. V shed 0 bases and J shed 2 bases, with 7 bases lying between them. The CDR3 consists of 14 residues.

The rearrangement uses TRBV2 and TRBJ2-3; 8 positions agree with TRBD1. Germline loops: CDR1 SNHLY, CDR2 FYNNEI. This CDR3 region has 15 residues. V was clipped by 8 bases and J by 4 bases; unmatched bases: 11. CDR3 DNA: TGTGCCAGCGCTACCCAGGGGGCGCGGGCAGATACGCAGTATTTT. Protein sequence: CASATQGARADTQYF.